This entry features one T cell receptor beta chain sequence. What antigen it recognizes has not been identified. One base away there is no much larger clone; base qualities are not given. The source of the sample is a study of T cell changes during pregnancy in multiple sclerosis (dated 2019 in TCRdb). A note on the overall study: The study looked at changes in the T cell repertoire across pregnancy in women with multiple sclerosis.

Library preparation employed the immunoSEQ multiplex PCR assay. TCRdb provides this immuneACCESS table in a form limited to in-frame rearrangements. Some clones are lacking; in checked studies, under half of them reflect an unresolved V gene, and why the rest are absent is not known. Here the sample has about 77,000 clones; more than 85% occur a single time. The top ten clonotypes cover 2% to 3% of the sample. Taken from the germline V gene, the CDR1 and CDR2 loops are SGDLS and YYNGEE. V is clipped by 7 bases and J by 6 bases, and the sequence between their germline boundaries is 13 bases long. Reading from cysteine to phenylalanine, the CDR3 counts 13 amino acids. Of the read, only the CDR3 DNA is kept; its 39 bases are in frame from base 1.

This receptor was identified in a female donor in good health, enrolled as a control in a pregnancy study. The chain links TRBV9 with TRBJ1-4; too little of a D gene remains to name it. Specimen: peripheral blood, collected after pregnancy. In nucleotides, the sequence is TGTGCCAGCTCCCGCCCCAGCGATGAAAAACTGTTTTTT. The translation is CASSRPSDEKLFF.